A selection of T cell receptor beta chains follows, all from one sample in a study of beta chain features in type 1 diabetes. Sequencing was performed with immunoSEQ multiplex PCR; in TCRdb, only in-frame clones are kept and a portion is missing. The table has roughly 350,000 clones, around a tenth seen once. The material sequenced was central memory CD4+ T cells from blood. Every receptor here comes from a man aged 25 to 40 with type 1 diabetes. Each CDR3 is given with its conserved first and last residue. The D gene is left open where the match is weak. Some rows have no size entry. The others give once, few or many, or a class for an expanded clone.

abundance: few
d_gene: TRBD2
v_gene: TRBV11-2
j_gene: TRBJ2-1
CDR3nt: TGTGCCAGCAGCCGACGATCAGCGGGGGACGACAATGAGCAGTTCTTC
CDR3aa: CASSRRSAGDDNEQFF

abundance: -
d_gene: -
v_gene: TRBV7-7
j_gene: TRBJ2-7
CDR3nt: TGTGCCAGCGAACCCGGGACGCCCCTCGGGGAGCAGTACTTC
CDR3aa: CASEPGTPLGEQYF

abundance: -
d_gene: -
v_gene: TRBV13
j_gene: TRBJ2-7
CDR3nt: TGTGCCAGCAGCCCCCGACGGCGTACCTACGAGCAGTACTTC
CDR3aa: CASSPRRRTYEQYF

abundance: -
d_gene: -
v_gene: TRBV7-6
j_gene: TRBJ2-2
CDR3nt: TGTGCCAGCAGCTTTATGGGCCCCGGGGAGCTGTTTTTT
CDR3aa: CASSFMGPGELFF

abundance: -
d_gene: -
v_gene: TRBV7-2
j_gene: TRBJ2-5
CDR3nt: TGTGCCAGCAGCTTAGAGATGGGAGGCGCTGGGACCCAGTACTTC
CDR3aa: CASSLEMGGAGTQYF

abundance: -
d_gene: TRBD2
v_gene: TRBV5-4
j_gene: TRBJ2-3
CDR3nt: TGTGCCAGCAGCTTGGGATCTAGCGGCTCTAGCACAGATACGCAGTATTTT
CDR3aa: CASSLGSSGSSTDTQYF

abundance: many
d_gene: -
v_gene: TRBV30
j_gene: TRBJ2-1
CDR3nt: TGTGCCTGGCGCCCGGGGGCTTATAGACGGACCTCCTACAATGAGCAGTTCTTC
CDR3aa: CAWRPGAYRRTSYNEQFF

abundance: -
d_gene: TRBD2
v_gene: TRBV5-1
j_gene: TRBJ2-7
CDR3nt: TGCGCCAGCAGCTGGGAGGGTGGCGAGTACGAGCAGTACTTC
CDR3aa: CASSWEGGEYEQYF

abundance: few
d_gene: TRBD2
v_gene: TRBV28
j_gene: TRBJ2-1
CDR3nt: TGTGCCAGCAGTTCGCTAGCGGGAGGAGACAATGAGCAGTTCTTC
CDR3aa: CASSSLAGGDNEQFF

abundance: -
d_gene: TRBD1
v_gene: TRBV9
j_gene: TRBJ1-4
CDR3nt: TGTGCCAGCAGCCCAGGACAGGGTGTCACTAATGAAAAACTGTTTTTT
CDR3aa: CASSPGQGVTNEKLFF

abundance: medium-sized
d_gene: -
v_gene: TRBV11-2
j_gene: TRBJ2-1
CDR3nt: TGTGCCAGCAGCTTGAGGGTGGCCTACAATGAGCAGTTCTTC
CDR3aa: CASSLRVAYNEQFF

abundance: few
d_gene: TRBD1
v_gene: TRBV7-9
j_gene: TRBJ2-5
CDR3nt: TGTGCCAGCAGCTTAAACAGGGGCGGCCAAGAGACCCAGTACTTC
CDR3aa: CASSLNRGGQETQYF

abundance: few
d_gene: -
v_gene: TRBV28
j_gene: TRBJ2-7
CDR3nt: TGTGCCAGCAGTTTAACAGGGAACTACGAGCAGTACTTC
CDR3aa: CASSLTGNYEQYF

abundance: -
d_gene: -
v_gene: TRBV6-5
j_gene: TRBJ2-5
CDR3nt: TGTGCCAGCAGGAGAGGGCAGAACAGTCAAGAGACCCAGTACTTC
CDR3aa: CASRRGQNSQETQYF

abundance: many
d_gene: -
v_gene: TRBV2
j_gene: TRBJ2-1
CDR3nt: TGTGCCAGCAGTAGGGACCCTAGCTCTATTTACAATGAGCAGTTCTTC
CDR3aa: CASSRDPSSIYNEQFF

abundance: -
d_gene: -
v_gene: TRBV6-6
j_gene: TRBJ1-5
CDR3nt: TGTGCCAGCAGTGGCAACATAGGTCAGCCCCAGCATTTT
CDR3aa: CASSGNIGQPQHF

abundance: -
d_gene: -
v_gene: TRBV2
j_gene: TRBJ2-7
CDR3nt: TGTGCCAGCAGTGCGCAGGGCGGGTACGAGCAGTACTTC
CDR3aa: CASSAQGGYEQYF

abundance: -
d_gene: -
v_gene: TRBV20-1
j_gene: TRBJ2-5
CDR3nt: TGCAGTGCTAGAGATTTTCGGGACCTCTACTTC
CDR3aa: CSARDFRDLYF

abundance: many
d_gene: -
v_gene: TRBV19
j_gene: TRBJ2-1
CDR3nt: TGTGCCAGTAGTATCAAGCGGTTCTACAATGAGCAGTTCTTC
CDR3aa: CASSIKRFYNEQFF

abundance: -
d_gene: TRBD2
v_gene: TRBV18
j_gene: TRBJ2-1
CDR3nt: TGTGCCAGCTCACCGGGACTAGCGGGAGGGCATGAGCAGTTCTTC
CDR3aa: CASSPGLAGGHEQFF

abundance: -
d_gene: -
v_gene: TRBV5-6
j_gene: TRBJ2-2
CDR3nt: TGTGCCAGCAGCGATATCAATGGGGCAGGGGAGCTGTTTTTT
CDR3aa: CASSDINGAGELFF

abundance: -
d_gene: -
v_gene: TRBV4-2
j_gene: TRBJ2-1
CDR3nt: TGTGCCAGCAGCTTAGCAGGGTTCGGTGAGCAGTTCTTC
CDR3aa: CASSLAGFGEQFF

abundance: -
d_gene: TRBD2
v_gene: TRBV11-2
j_gene: TRBJ2-1
CDR3nt: TGTGCCAGCAGCTTAGTTCTCCTTAGCGGGCCCAATGAGCAGTTCTTC
CDR3aa: CASSLVLLSGPNEQFF

abundance: -
d_gene: -
v_gene: TRBV7-9
j_gene: TRBJ1-1
CDR3nt: TGTGCCAGCAGGTATCCCGGGAGGAACACTGAAGCTTTCTTT
CDR3aa: CASRYPGRNTEAFF

abundance: -
d_gene: -
v_gene: TRBV28
j_gene: TRBJ1-2
CDR3nt: TGTGCCAGCAGTTTAAGGTTGGGACTAGGGTTCGGCTACACCTTC
CDR3aa: CASSLRLGLGFGYTF

abundance: -
d_gene: TRBD2
v_gene: TRBV29-1
j_gene: TRBJ2-1
CDR3nt: TGCAGCTTCAAGACTAGCGGGTACTTGGATGAGCAGTTCTTC
CDR3aa: CSFKTSGYLDEQFF

abundance: few
d_gene: -
v_gene: TRBV7-2
j_gene: TRBJ2-7
CDR3nt: TGTGCCAGCAGCCGAACTGGAGGGGGTTACGAGCAGTACTTC
CDR3aa: CASSRTGGGYEQYF

abundance: few
d_gene: -
v_gene: TRBV4-2
j_gene: TRBJ2-7
CDR3nt: TGTGCCAGCAGCCAAGGGGCGTACTCCTACGAGCAGTACTTC
CDR3aa: CASSQGAYSYEQYF

abundance: many
d_gene: -
v_gene: TRBV18
j_gene: TRBJ1-1
CDR3nt: TGTGCCAGCTCACCGGACATAATGAACACTGAAGCTTTCTTT
CDR3aa: CASSPDIMNTEAFF

abundance: -
d_gene: -
v_gene: TRBV29-1
j_gene: TRBJ2-2
CDR3nt: TGCAGCGTTTGGGGGCGTCGAACCGGGGAGCTGTTTTTT
CDR3aa: CSVWGRRTGELFF

abundance: once
d_gene: -
v_gene: TRBV15
j_gene: TRBJ1-4
CDR3nt: TGTGCCACCAGCAGAAACATGGGGGCGGGTAATGAAAAACTGTTTTTT
CDR3aa: CATSRNMGAGNEKLFF